This TCR beta chain was captured in a study of blood T cell repertoires in COVID-19. This clone was found a few times. Enrolled through a virtual design, the participants were between about 18 and 100 years of age and came from under 30 US areas. Donors of Cohort 3 who recovered were those that had two negative PCRs, clearance, or symptom resolution. CDR1 is LNHDA, CDR2 SQIVND, per germline (reference sequence). There are 16 residues in the CDR3. V shed 4 bases and J 5 bases; nucleotides not matched to a gene: 12. In the original processing: Amplification of reference gene primers provided the estimated nucleated cell counts. Profiling relied on immunoSEQ multiplex PCR, and the TCRdb table lists in-frame clones only, not all of them. Clonal size and the V and J genes are those of that table, whereas D and trimming came from the DNA. This sample has around 160,000 clones, with 80% found just once.

Sequenced input: PBMCs or T cells enriched from blood (not recorded which). V and J are TRBV19 and TRBJ2-3; 7 nucleotides line up with TRBD1. The TCR sequence derives from a man between 40 and 49 years old who had recovered from COVID-19. In nucleotides, the CDR3 is TGTGCCAGTAGTAGCCGGTCGACAGGGTCTGGAGATACGCAGTATTTT. The encoded protein is CASSSRSTGSGDTQYF.